This T cell receptor (beta chain) was recovered during a study of shared clonotypes between healthy human individuals. The protocol was immunoSEQ multiplex PCR, while the TCRdb copy is restricted to in-frame clones and leaves out a portion. This table has 2 million to 2.5 million clones, roughly 95% appearing once. The CDR3 consists of 15 residues. J was trimmed by 1 base and V by 4 bases; bases with no gene match: 3. The germline V gene encodes CDR1 MNHNS and CDR2 SASEGT. The receptor was derived from a man between 18 and 29 years old in good health. The sequenced sample consisted of naive CD4+ T cells sorted from blood. Subset noted: CD45RA+ positively selected. The V and J genes are TRBV6-1 and TRBJ2-1; 8 bases are a match to TRBD2. For the CDR3, the DNA is TGTGCCAGCAGTGCTCGACTAGCGTCCTACAATGAGCAGTTCTTC. It specifies CASSARLASYNEQFF.